This T cell receptor (beta chain) was profiled in a study of blood T cell repertoires in COVID-19. Study background: PBMCs, B-cell-depleted T cells, or T cells provided the cDNA or gDNA that made up the material.

Authors' processing steps: Reference gene primers were amplified, and this amplification served to estimate nucleated cell counts. The method was immunoSEQ multiplex PCR; TCRdb's version includes in-frame clones alone and lacks a portion of them. From that table come the V and J calls and clone size; the DNA was used to work out D and trimming. The sample yields 150,000 to 190,000 clones, approximately 91% seen once. With 4 bases clipped from V and 7 bases from J, the junction kept 8 bases outside the gene matches. CDR1 and CDR2 from the germline V gene are SGDLS and YYNGEE. This CDR3 has 15 residues.

The V gene is TRBV9, the J gene TRBJ1-6, with 7 bases identical to TRBD1. The sequencing input was peripheral blood. The clonotype originates from a woman in her seventies with acute or convalescent COVID-19. Here the CDR3 reads CASSFRGQDNSPLHF. The CDR3 DNA reads as TGTGCCAGCAGCTTCAGAGGACAGGACAATTCACCCCTCCACTTT.